Below, 3 T cell receptor beta chains from the same sample are listed, as sequenced in a study of shared clonotypes between healthy human individuals. Sequenced by immunoSEQ multiplex PCR; TCRdb stores in-frame clones only, minus some. The data contain some 1.1 million clones, approximately 77% of them seen just once; the ten biggest clones take up more than 0.85%. Sequencing used memory CD4+ T cells from PBMCs. Specified subset: CD45RA-negative fraction. These receptors were taken from a man between 18 and 35 years old in good health. Some clones in this sample may be carry-over from other donors' samples.

This sequence joins TRBV23-1 and TRBJ1-5; tentatively, D is TRBD1 (6 bases). TRBV23-1 is given ORF status, its function remaining uncertain. The V end was cut by 1 base, the J end by 0 bases, with 10 bases between. The CDR3 has 16 amino acids. The CDR3 region is CASSQWTDHSNQPQHF. CDR3 DNA sequence: TGCGCCAGCAGTCAATGGACAGACCATAGCAATCAGCCCCAGCATTTT.

This clone was observed a single time. V is TRBV11-2 and J is TRBJ2-7, with 8 bases identical to TRBD1. The CDR3 runs 14 residues. In germline, CDR1 is SGHAT, CDR2 FQNNGV. Losses at the gene ends were 3 bases for V and 1 base for J; bases not matched to a gene: 2. The CDR3 nucleotides read TGTGCCAGCAGCTTCGACAGGGGATCCTACGAGCAGTACTTC. This encodes CASSFDRGSYEQYF.

As for this clone: Within the sample, other DNA sequences also encode this same CDR3. The V call is TRBV7-9, the J call TRBJ2-1; D call uncertain. Trimming took 1 base from V and 0 from J, leaving 10 bases between them. The CDR3 spans 16 residues. Germline V gives CDR1 SEHNR, CDR2 FQNEAQ (reference sequence). The CDR3 region has the DNA TGTGCCAGCAGCTTAGGGCTTGCAAGCTCCTACAATGAGCAGTTCTTC. Encoded protein: CASSLGLASSYNEQFF.